Below are 28 T cell receptor beta chains sequenced from a single sample in a study of shared clonotypes between healthy human individuals. Sequencing used immunoSEQ multiplex PCR; TCRdb keeps in-frame clones, though not all of them. The repertoire holds millions of clones, with approximately 90% as singletons. Sequenced: naive CD4+ T cells sorted from blood. Stated subset: CD45RA+ positively selected. These receptors came from a man aged 18 to 29 in good health.

The chain combines TRBV15 with TRBJ1-6, with D maybe TRBD1 (5 bases). With 0 bases removed from V and 9 bases from J, the gap between germline ends came to 12 bases. The CDR3 covers 15 residues. CDR1 is LNHNV and CDR2 is YYDKDF in the germline V gene (reference sequence). CDR3 loop: CATSRDFGGTSPLHF. DNA for the CDR3: TGTGCCACCAGCAGAGATTTCGGGGGGACTTCACCCCTCCACTTT.

The genes are TRBV5-4 and TRBJ2-3, with D uncertain. V gave up 0 bases and J gave up 4 bases, with 15 bases separating them. The germline CDR1 and CDR2 sequences are SGHNT and YYREEE (reference sequence). This CDR3 is 16 amino acids long. CDR3 sequence (DNA): TGTGCCAGCAGCTTGGCGGGTCTTAGGGTAGCAGATACGCAGTATTTT. Protein sequence: CASSLAGLRVADTQYF.

This clone was seen just once. J is TRBJ2-1 and V is TRBV9, with 11 bases matching TRBD2. The J segment lost 2 bases and the V segment lost 2 bases, leaving 3 bases of the junction unmatched. This CDR3 has 16 residues. Looked up from germline, CDR1 is SGDLS and CDR2 is YYNGEE. CDR3 sequence: CASSVLAGGPYNEQFF. The DNA of the CDR3 is TGTGCCAGCAGCGTGCTAGCGGGAGGCCCCTACAATGAGCAGTTCTTC. The entire variable domain, with the rest obtained from reference TRBV9 and TRBJ2-1, is as follows: DSGVTQTPKHLITATGQRVTLRCSPRSGDLSVYWYQQSLDQGLQFLIQYYNGEERAKGNILERFSAQQFPDLHSELNLSSLELGDSALYFCASSVLAGGPYNEQFFGPGTRLTVL.

Details on this clone: In the same sample, other DNA sequences code for this CDR3. The chain employs TRBV5-1 and TRBJ2-7, with TRBD1 matching over 10 bases. The ends lost 4 bases at V and 2 bases at J; junction bases unmatched: 3. Germline CDR1 reads SGHRS; CDR2 reads YFSETQ. This CDR3 contains 14 residues. The CDR3 coding sequence is TGCGCCAGCAGCAGGACAGGGGGAGCCTACGAGCAGTACTTC. Its protein is CASSRTGGAYEQYF.

This rearrangement joins TRBV28 to TRBJ1-6; 7 bases map to TRBD1. CDR3 length equals 14 residues. The germline gives CDR1 MDHEN, CDR2 SYDVKM. The V gene end was trimmed by 3 bases and the J gene end by 6 bases; junction bases not matched to a gene: 2. This CDR3 reads CASSLTGINSPLHF. CDR3 in DNA: TGTGCCAGCAGTTTGACAGGGATTAATTCACCCCTCCACTTT.

This rearrangement joins TRBV30 to TRBJ1-2; D possibly corresponds to TRBD1 (6 bases). Trimming took 0 bases from V and 6 from J, leaving 35 bases between them. Germline CDR1 GTSNPN, CDR2 SVGIG (reference sequence). The CDR3 length is 21 residues. The CDR3 DNA reads as TGTGCCTGGAGTGTAGCGGATATTTCGGGGGGCGCCCGGGTTGTCTCTAATGGCTACACCTTC. Translating it yields CAWSVADISGGARVVSNGYTF.

Only one count was recorded for this clone. Different DNA sequences within this sample yield the same CDR3. V usage is TRBV30 and J usage is TRBJ1-6, with TRBD1 matching over 8 bases. Germline CDR1 and CDR2: GTSNPN and SVGIG (reference sequence). The J segment lost 7 bases and the V segment lost 1 base, leaving 6 bases of the junction unmatched. CDR3 length equals 15 residues. In DNA form, the CDR3 reads TGTGCCTGGAGTGGGTTACAGGGGGACAATTCACCCCTCCACTTT. Amino acids: CAWSGLQGDNSPLHF.

The chain links TRBV27 to TRBJ1-1, with D possibly TRBD1 on 5 matching bases. Trimming shortened V by 3 bases and J by 4 bases, and 12 bases separated the two germline ends. The germline gives CDR1 MNHEY, CDR2 SMNVEV (reference sequence). This CDR3 comprises 14 residues. Here the CDR3 reads CASSFLGESTEAFF. The CDR3 coding sequence is TGTGCCAGCAGTTTTTTGGGGGAATCCACTGAAGCTTTCTTT.

This chain connects TRBV6-5 to TRBJ2-5, with D maybe TRBD2 (6 bases). The J call is doubtful: the DNA matches TRBJ2-7 better. The CDR3 spans 15 residues. Germline V gene data show CDR1 as MNHEY and CDR2 as SVGAGI. CDR3 region: CASRRTDSGTYEQYF. As DNA, the CDR3 is TGTGCCAGCAGAAGGACTGATAGCGGCACCTACGAGCAGTACTTC.

This rearrangement joins TRBV7-2 to TRBJ1-4; unclear D gene. V lost 5 bases and J 6 bases, leaving 13 bases between the germline ends. Germline CDR1 reads SGHTA; CDR2 reads FQGNSA. There are 14 residues in the CDR3. The CDR3 spells CASSLGREDEKLFF. Here the CDR3 DNA reads TGTGCCAGCAGCCTGGGAAGGGAGGATGAAAAACTGTTTTTT.

The rearrangement joins TRBV25-1 to TRBJ1-2, with D possibly being TRBD1 (6 bases). The CDR3 runs to 15 residues. CDR1 and CDR2 from the germline V gene are MGHDK and SYGVNS. Trimming cost V 2 bases and J 4 bases, with 14 bases left between them. CDR3 sequence reads: CASSEPGAPGYGYTF. The DNA for the CDR3 is TGTGCCAGCAGTGAACCAGGGGCGCCCGGCTATGGCTACACCTTC.

The V and J genes are TRBV18 and TRBJ2-7; D uncertain. The CDR3 contains 13 residues. The ends were cut back, 2 bases at V and 3 bases at J, with 8 bases in the middle. The germline gives CDR1 KGHSH, CDR2 LQKENI. The CDR3 region is CASSPISGYEQYF. CDR3 nucleotides: TGTGCCAGCTCACCAATATCAGGCTACGAGCAGTACTTC.

J is TRBJ2-1 and V is TRBV2; D tentatively reads TRBD1 or TRBD2 (5 bases each). The CDR3 length is 13 residues. V was cut by 4 bases and J by 9 bases, with 13 bases left in between. Looked up from germline, CDR1 is SNHLY and CDR2 is FYNNEI. CDR3 DNA sequence: TGTGCCAGCAGTGGGGGACCAGGGTTTGAGCAGTTCTTC. Its protein is CASSGGPGFEQFF.

The CDR3 loop is CASSYSRARGNNEQFF. CDR3 coding DNA: TGTGCCAGCAGTTACTCGAGAGCAAGAGGGAACAATGAGCAGTTCTTC. This chain links TRBV6-6 with TRBJ2-1; a possible D gene is TRBD2 (5 bases). The V gene lost 0 bases and the J gene lost 5 bases, with 14 bases spanning the gap. CDR1 is MNHNY and CDR2 is SVGAGI in the germline V gene (reference sequence). The CDR3 runs to 16 residues.

CDR3 in amino acids: CASSLSLAGRQETQYF. The CDR3 DNA is TGTGCCAGCAGCCTGTCCCTAGCGGGGCGCCAAGAGACCCAGTACTTC. The V gene is TRBV5-5, the J gene TRBJ2-5; 9 nucleotides line up with TRBD2. The trim removed 4 bases at V and 1 base at J, leaving 8 bases unmatched. The CDR3 runs 16 residues. Looked up from germline, CDR1 is SGHKS and CDR2 is YYEKEE (reference sequence).

This clone showed up just once. The chain combines TRBV19 with TRBJ1-2; TRBD1 might be the D (5 bases). The CDR3 has 15 amino acids. The V and J ends lost 5 bases and 5 bases respectively, with 18 bases between them. Germline values: CDR1 LNHDA, CDR2 SQIVND (reference sequence). As DNA, the CDR3 is TGTGCCAGTAGTCAGCCCTGGGACGTCCTATATGGCTACACCTTC. Protein product: CASSQPWDVLYGYTF.

The V gene is TRBV5-1, the J gene TRBJ2-7, with 7 nucleotides matching TRBD1. The CDR3 totals 13 residues. Germline CDR1 is SGHRS and CDR2 is YFSETQ. V dropped 5 bases and J dropped 6; count of bases not matched to a gene: 8. This CDR3 is CASRVQGYAEQYF. The DNA for the CDR3 is TGCGCCAGCAGAGTACAGGGGTACGCCGAGCAGTACTTC.

This chain links TRBV4-1 with TRBJ2-1; D could derive from TRBD1 or TRBD2 (5 bases each). There are 15 residues in the CDR3. Germline assignment: CDR1 MGHRA and CDR2 YSYEKL. V was pared by 1 base and J by 2 bases, with 9 bases between. The CDR3 coding sequence is TGCGCCAGCAGCCAAGCCTGGGGGACCTACAATGAGCAGTTCTTC. It is translated as CASSQAWGTYNEQFF.

The V call is TRBV19, the J call TRBJ2-3, with 10 nucleotides matching TRBD2. The germline CDR1 and CDR2 sequences are LNHDA and SQIVND (reference sequence). This CDR3 spans 17 amino acids. The J segment lost 2 bases and the V segment lost 9 bases, leaving 14 bases of the junction unmatched. CDR3 sequence (DNA): TGTGCCAGCAGAGGGACTAAGGGACTAGCGTACACAGATACGCAGTATTTT. Residues: CASRGTKGLAYTDTQYF. Full variable domain (rest looked up from reference TRBV19 and TRBJ2-3): DGGITQSPKYLFRKEGQNVTLSCEQNLNHDAMYWYRQDPGQGLRLIYYSQIVNDFQKGDIAEGYSVSREKKESFPLTVTSAQKNPTAFYLCASRGTKGLAYTDTQYFGPGTRLTVL.

This chain joins TRBV5-1 and TRBJ2-5; 7 bases match TRBD1. The germline gives CDR1 SGHRS, CDR2 YFSETQ. The CDR3 extends over 17 amino acids. The V gene end was trimmed by 0 bases and the J gene end by 7 bases; junction bases not matched to a gene: 15. Here the CDR3 reads CASSLGQGDYSLGTQYF. CDR3 bases: TGCGCCAGCAGCTTGGGACAGGGAGACTACTCACTAGGGACCCAGTACTTC.

This clone has just one count. The chain carries TRBV5-1 and TRBJ1-1; maybe TRBD1 (5 bases). Trimming stripped 0 bases from V and 1 base from J, with 16 bases between. This CDR3 spans 17 amino acids. CDR1 and CDR2 from the germline V gene are SGHRS and YFSETQ. The CDR3 protein is CASSLGGPWDRNTEAFF. The DNA of the CDR3 is TGCGCCAGCAGCTTGGGGGGACCTTGGGATCGGAACACTGAAGCTTTCTTT.

The rearrangement joins TRBV10-3 to TRBJ2-2, with 8 nucleotides matching TRBD1. The CDR3 is made up of 14 amino acids. The germline CDR1 and CDR2 sequences are ENHRY and SYGVKD. V shed 6 bases and J 1 base; nucleotides not matched to a gene: 1. This CDR3 reads CAISGQGNTGELFF. CDR3 sequence (DNA): TGTGCCATCAGCGGACAGGGGAACACCGGGGAGCTGTTTTTT.

Details on this clone: Other nucleotide sequences from this sample produce the same CDR3. The chain uses TRBV28 and TRBJ1-2; D remains ambiguous. Germline CDR1 MDHEN, CDR2 SYDVKM. The CDR3 runs 12 residues. The V end was cut by 3 bases, the J end by 2 bases, with 4 bases between. DNA of the CDR3: TGTGCCAGCAGTTTGGGGAACTATGGCTACACCTTC. Translation gives CASSLGNYGYTF.

This clone showed up just once. Other DNA variants within this sample encode the same CDR3. The chain links TRBV5-1 to TRBJ2-5; D gene unclear. The V end was cut by 3 bases, the J end by 5 bases, with 8 bases between. The length of the CDR3 is 12 residues. The germline gives CDR1 SGHRS, CDR2 YFSETQ. CDR3 nucleotides: TGCGCCAGCAGCTCCCCCCAGGAGACCCAGTACTTC. Amino acids: CASSSPQETQYF.

This chain connects TRBV9 to TRBJ2-2; D remains unclear. There are 14 residues in the CDR3. Trimming cost V 3 bases and J 0 bases, with 6 bases left between them. Germline-derived CDR1 and CDR2 are SGDLS and YYNGEE. The CDR3 loop is CASSDVANTGELFF. The CDR3 nucleotides read TGTGCCAGCAGCGACGTCGCGAACACCGGGGAGCTGTTTTTT.

The V call is TRBV5-1, the J call TRBJ1-1; D is uncertain. There are 15 residues in the CDR3. The V gene's germline CDR1 is SGHRS and CDR2 YFSETQ. V was clipped by 4 bases and J by 4 bases, with 17 bases between them. The DNA for the CDR3 is TGCGCCAGCAGCCCAGGTGGGGAAAGCGGCACTGAAGCTTTCTTT. Amino acid sequence: CASSPGGESGTEAFF. Based on the CDR3 plus reference TRBV5-1 and TRBJ1-1, the full variable domain is KAGVTQTPRYLIKTRGQQVTLSCSPISGHRSVSWYQQTPGQGLQFLFEYFSETQRNKGNFPGRFSGRQFSNSRSEMNVSTLELGDSALYLCASSPGGESGTEAFFGQGTRLTVV.

The CDR3 nucleotides read TGTGCCACCACACCGGGGACAGACCAAGAGACCCAGTACTTC. Its translation is CATTPGTDQETQYF. This sequence joins TRBV10-3 and TRBJ2-5; 7 nucleotides align to TRBD1. The CDR3 has 14 residues. CDR1 is ENHRY and CDR2 is SYGVKD in the germline V gene. The V and J ends lost 10 bases and 0 bases, in that order; junction bases with no gene match: 8.

This clone is a singleton in its sample. V is TRBV6-1 and J is TRBJ2-1; D is perhaps TRBD2 (5 bases). The CDR3 spans 15 residues. Germline lookup yields CDR1 MNHNS and CDR2 SASEGT. V was shortened by 4 bases and J by 2 bases, with 12 bases between the two germline ends. CDR3 sequence: CASSADPGAYNEQFF. CDR3 nucleotide sequence: TGTGCCAGCAGTGCGGACCCCGGGGCCTACAATGAGCAGTTCTTC.